This T cell receptor (beta chain) originates from a study of spatial heterogeneity in lung cancer. Sample time point: sample taken at primary tumor resection. No cell sorting; template was whole RNA from tumor, lung tissue or PBMC. Every TCR cDNA molecule carried a tag that served as a unique molecular identifier. TCRdb re-derived calls from the 5' RACE reads in MiXCR, one entry per CDR3 protein. The sample holds tens of thousands of distinct CDR3 sequences, 4% to 6% seen once. This clonotype was counted ten times or more. Germline CDR1 reads DFQATT; CDR2 reads SNEGSKA (reference sequence). The V and J ends lost 3 bases and 9 bases, in that order; junction bases with no gene match: 7. The CDR3 totals 14 residues.

Sequencing was performed on PBMCs, taken at surgery. The chain carries TRBV20-1 and TRBJ2-1; TRBD2 matches 11 bases. This clonotype originated in a female donor with early-stage non-small cell lung cancer. The CDR3 region is CSARFSGGAGEQFF. The CDR3 DNA follows: TGCAGTGCTAGGTTTAGCGGGGGGGCCGGTGAGCAGTTCTTC.